Below are 11 T cell receptor beta chains sequenced from a single sample in a study of cytomegalovirus exposure and HLA in healthy donors. The PCR employed 60 Vbeta primers together with 13 Jbeta primers. Method: immunoSEQ multiplex PCR; TCRdb's copy keeps in-frame clones and lacks some. This table has approximately 93,000 clones, about two thirds appearing once. Sequences were obtained from PBMCs. The receptor set was obtained from a boy aged 10-17 years in good health and CMV-seropositive.

The genes are TRBV7-9 and TRBJ1-1; no reliable D call. This CDR3 region has 14 residues. Per germline, CDR1 SEHNR and CDR2 FQNEAQ (reference sequence). Trimming stripped 1 base from V and 6 bases from J, with 12 bases between. The CDR3 DNA follows: TGTGCCAGCAGCTTAGTAGGGAGCGGATCTGAAGCTTTCTTT. As protein: CASSLVGSGSEAFF.

The chain employs TRBV5-1 and TRBJ1-1; the match to TRBD1 covers 8 bases. Germline values: CDR1 SGHRS, CDR2 YFSETQ. The CDR3 is made up of 16 amino acids. Unmatched junction bases numbered 5, after V lost 0 bases and J lost 1 base. The CDR3 is CASSLGTGTGNTEAFF. DNA of the CDR3: TGCGCCAGCAGCTTGGGGACAGGGACGGGGAACACTGAAGCTTTCTTT.

The CDR3 loop reads CASSSLGLEETQYF. The CDR3 DNA sequence: TGTGCCAGCAGCTCCCTCGGACTTGAGGAGACCCAGTACTTC. The chain recombines TRBV13 with TRBJ2-5, with a possible D match to TRBD2 (5 bases). V shed 4 bases and J shed 5 bases, with 14 bases lying between them. The germline V gene encodes CDR1 PRHDT and CDR2 FYEKMQ (reference sequence). This CDR3 has 14 amino acids.

The CDR3: CASSIDGQGAPMNTEAFF. CDR3 coding DNA: TGTGCCAGTAGTATAGATGGACAGGGGGCACCGATGAACACTGAAGCTTTCTTT. The chain uses TRBV19 and TRBJ1-1, with 11 bases fitting TRBD1. The CDR3 has 18 residues. Germline CDR1 reads LNHDA; CDR2 reads SQIVND (reference sequence). Losses at the gene ends were 0 bases for V and 0 bases for J; bases not matched to a gene: 6.

The chain links TRBV4-1 to TRBJ1-2; 7 nucleotides line up with TRBD1. This CDR3 region has 15 residues. From germline, CDR1 is MGHRA and CDR2 YSYEKL. The V and J ends lost 4 bases and 5 bases, in that order; junction bases with no gene match: 10. This chain's CDR3 is CASSRATGTLYGYTF. CDR3 DNA sequence: TGCGCCAGCAGCCGAGCGACAGGGACATTATATGGCTACACCTTC.

This clone has a handful of counts. V usage is TRBV6-5 and J usage is TRBJ1-1; D is uncertain. V was pared by 4 bases and J by 5 bases, with 14 bases between. CDR3 length: 14 amino acids. From germline, CDR1 is MNHEY and CDR2 SVGAGI. CDR3 sequence reads: CASSWAGAGTEAFF. The DNA for the CDR3 is TGTGCCAGCAGTTGGGCGGGCGCGGGGACTGAAGCTTTCTTT.

The chain has TRBV5-1 and TRBJ1-2; the match to TRBD1 covers 9 bases. Germline V gene data show CDR1 as SGHRS and CDR2 as YFSETQ. V dropped 4 bases and J dropped 5; count of bases not matched to a gene: 9. The CDR3 contains 15 residues. The CDR3 reads CASSPDRGMGYGYTF. The CDR3 DNA sequence: TGCGCCAGCAGCCCGGACAGGGGTATGGGGTATGGCTACACCTTC. Using reference TRBV5-1 and TRBJ1-2 for the parts outside the CDR3, the full variable domain is KAGVTQTPRYLIKTRGQQVTLSCSPISGHRSVSWYQQTPGQGLQFLFEYFSETQRNKGNFPGRFSGRQFSNSRSEMNVSTLELGDSALYLCASSPDRGMGYGYTFGSGTRLTVV.

The chain combines TRBV29-1 with TRBJ2-1; D uncertain. In germline, CDR1 is SQVTM, CDR2 ANQGSEA. The CDR3 has 14 amino acids. The ends were cut back, 5 bases at V and 7 bases at J, with 18 bases in the middle. The CDR3 spells CSVLILEVLNEQFF. CDR3 DNA: TGCAGCGTTCTCATCCTAGAGGTATTGAATGAGCAGTTCTTC.

This chain links TRBV27 with TRBJ2-2; D is unresolved. Trimming shortened V by 5 bases and J by 0 bases, and 7 bases separated the two germline ends. Germline CDR1 reads MNHEY; CDR2 reads SMNVEV (reference sequence). The CDR3 covers 14 residues. The CDR3 bases are TGTGCCAGCAGTCCCTACGCGAACACCGGGGAGCTGTTTTTT. Residues: CASSPYANTGELFF.

The chain uses TRBV19 and TRBJ2-7; 12 bases map to TRBD2. In germline, CDR1 is LNHDA, CDR2 SQIVND (reference sequence). CDR3 size: 15 residues. V lost 6 bases and J lost 1; bases outside the gene matches: 4. The CDR3 coding sequence is TGTGCCAGTAGGTGGACTAGCGGGACATCCTACGAGCAGTACTTC. Protein: CASRWTSGTSYEQYF.

The rearrangement uses TRBV7-8 and TRBJ2-3; 9 nucleotides line up with TRBD2. The germline V gene encodes CDR1 SGHVS and CDR2 FQNEAQ. With V trimmed by 5 bases and J by 3 bases, 9 bases remained unmatched. This CDR3 spans 16 amino acids. The CDR3: CASSQSGAGGTDTQYF. CDR3 nucleotides: TGTGCCAGCAGCCAGTCAGGTGCGGGAGGGACAGATACGCAGTATTTT.